Listed below are T cell receptor beta chains from one sample, sequenced in a study of blood T cell repertoires in COVID-19. TCRdb keeps only in-frame clones here, not all; method: immunoSEQ multiplex PCR. The sample carries about 670,000 clones, approximately 90% recorded once. Source material: peripheral blood. These receptors were taken from a woman under 30 with acute or convalescent COVID-19. Each CDR3 is given with its conserved first and last residue. The D gene is left open where the match is weak. Rows give clone size only sometimes, using once, few, many, or a class for an expanded clone.

J gene | D gene | CDR3 length | clone size | V gene | CDR3 protein | CDR3 DNA
TRBJ2-7 | TRBD1 | 14 | . | TRBV5-1 | CASNTGTGVYEQYF | TGCGCCAGCAACACCGGGACAGGGGTCTACGAGCAGTACTTC
TRBJ1-6 | TRBD1 | 16 | . | TRBV29-1 | CSVDTSQGADNSPLHF | TGCAGCGTTGACACCTCACAGGGGGCCGATAATTCACCCCTCCACTTT
TRBJ2-5 | . | 15 | . | TRBV5-1 | CASTPGHRGTETQYF | TGCGCCAGCACCCCCGGCCATCGGGGAACCGAGACCCAGTACTTC
TRBJ2-1 | TRBD2 | 16 | . | TRBV11-2 | CASSLEPGLRYNEQFF | TGTGCCAGCAGCTTGGAACCGGGACTACGCTACAATGAGCAGTTCTTC
TRBJ2-1 | . | 15 | . | TRBV5-1 | CASSLTASSYNEQFF | TGCGCCAGCAGCTTGACAGCCAGCTCCTACAATGAGCAGTTCTTC
TRBJ1-1 | . | 15 | . | TRBV6-4 | CASSESSEGNTEAFF | TGTGCCAGCAGTGAAAGCTCAGAGGGGAACACTGAAGCTTTCTTT
TRBJ1-2 | . | 13 | . | TRBV19 | CASSIAFNYGYTF | TGTGCCAGTAGTATAGCTTTTAACTATGGCTACACCTTC
TRBJ2-2 | . | 14 | . | TRBV27 | CASSLRTNTGELFF | TGTGCCAGCAGTTTGAGGACGAACACCGGGGAGCTGTTTTTT
TRBJ1-3 | TRBD1 | 16 | . | TRBV11-2 | CASRLPGTDPGNTIYF | TGTGCCAGCAGGTTACCCGGGACAGATCCTGGAAACACCATATATTTT
TRBJ1-1 | TRBD1 | 14 | . | TRBV19 | CASRPGTGSTEAFF | TGTGCCAGTAGACCCGGGACAGGGAGTACTGAAGCTTTCTTT
TRBJ1-3 | . | 15 | . | TRBV9 | CASSEGNRVRSTIYF | TGTGCCAGCAGCGAGGGAAACAGGGTGAGAAGCACCATATATTTT
TRBJ1-1 | TRBD1 | 13 | . | TRBV12-5 | CASGSDREYEAFF | TGTGCTAGTGGTTCGGACAGGGAGTATGAAGCTTTCTTT
TRBJ1-5 | . | 14 | . | TRBV6-1 | CASSEGGGHQPQHF | TGTGCCAGCAGTGAGGGGGGTGGCCATCAGCCCCAGCATTTT
TRBJ2-5 | TRBD1 | 12 | . | TRBV2 | CASSRGQETQYF | TGTGCCAGCAGCAGGGGGCAGGAGACCCAGTACTTC
TRBJ2-3 | . | 12 | . | TRBV7-2 | CASSFSRDTQYF | TGTGCCAGCAGCTTTTCGAGGGATACGCAGTATTTT
TRBJ1-2 | . | 14 | . | TRBV4-1 | CASSQDPGDYGYTF | TGCGCCAGCAGCCAAGATCCCGGGGACTATGGCTACACCTTC
TRBJ1-4 | TRBD1 | 15 | . | TRBV4-3 | CASSHLRGPVEKLFF | TGCGCCAGCAGCCATCTCAGGGGGCCGGTTGAAAAACTGTTTTTT
TRBJ2-7 | . | 14 | . | TRBV20-1 | CSASSTTLYYEQYF | TGCAGTGCTAGTTCGACTACACTTTACTACGAGCAGTACTTC
TRBJ2-3 | . | 14 | many | TRBV9 | CASSPRQSTDTQYF | TGTGCCAGCAGCCCAAGACAGAGCACAGATACGCAGTATTTT
TRBJ2-2 | TRBD2 | 18 | . | TRBV10-2 | CASSEPLAGGPHTGELFF | TGCGCCAGCAGTGAACCCCTAGCGGGGGGGCCACACACCGGGGAGCTGTTTTTT
TRBJ1-2 | TRBD1 | 14 | . | TRBV6-5 | CASSTGVANYGYTF | TGTGCCAGCAGTACAGGGGTAGCTAACTATGGCTACACCTTC
TRBJ1-3 | . | 19 | . | TRBV7-9 | CASSLANRPGFLSGNTIYF | TGTGCCAGCAGCTTAGCCAACCGTCCCGGGTTTCTCTCTGGAAACACCATATATTTT
TRBJ2-3 | TRBD2 | 16 | . | TRBV9 | CASSETGAGATDTQYF | TGTGCCAGCAGCGAGACGGGAGCGGGGGCCACAGATACGCAGTATTTT
TRBJ2-7 | TRBD2 | 17 | . | TRBV7-8 | CASSFSGTSGGGYEQYF | TGTGCCAGCAGCTTTTCCGGGACTAGCGGGGGGGGATACGAGCAGTACTTC
TRBJ1-5 | . | 13 | . | TRBV6-5 | CASNAGSNQPQHF | TGTGCCAGCAATGCCGGGAGCAATCAGCCCCAGCATTTT
TRBJ1-2 | . | 13 | . | TRBV5-6 | CASSPGTPYGYTF | TGTGCCAGCAGCCCCGGGACACCTTATGGCTACACCTTC
TRBJ1-2 | . | 16 | . | TRBV5-1 | CASSSPPGIGGDGYTF | TGCGCCAGCAGCTCGCCCCCGGGGATAGGGGGGGATGGCTACACCTTC
TRBJ1-5 | . | 15 | . | TRBV9 | CASSVGQNSNQPQHF | TGTGCCAGCAGCGTAGGACAGAATAGCAATCAGCCCCAGCATTTT
TRBJ1-2 | . | 17 | . | TRBV19 | CASSSGLRPTRNYGYTF | TGTGCCAGTAGCTCGGGACTGAGGCCGACCCGTAACTATGGCTACACCTTC